This TCR beta chain came from a study of blood T cells in healthy people across ages (dated by TCRdb to 2015 to 2017). Concerning the study at large: In model experiments, roughly one uniquely barcoded TCR beta cDNA molecule per two T cells was captured by template switching. The donors were divided into four age groups: young (average around 16 years), middle-aged (almost 40), aged (about 62) and long-lived (around 87). The study measured age-related changes in TCR beta repertoire diversity using deep sequencing normalized with unique cDNA molecular identifiers. Two additional independent replicas of 1 million unique cDNA reads from the same blood draw were analyzed for two donors (one aged 18 to 30 and one aged 80 or older).

The roughly 37 donors, aged roughly 6 to 95 years, were systemically healthy Caucasian individuals from Russia. Ten milliliters of peripheral blood were collected from each donor into EDTA-treated Vacutainer tubes. Ficoll-Paque density-gradient centrifugation was used to isolate PBMCs, with at least 6 million per sample. Trizol reagent was used to extract total RNA from the PBMCs, yielding at least 5.5 micrograms per sample. The percentages of naive CD45RAhigh/CD27high T cells were determined by flow cytometry on a PBMC aliquot from every donor. The junction shows trimming of 5 bases on V and 4 bases on J, plus 14 bases between the germline ends. The CDR3, cysteine through phenylalanine, is 14 amino acids long. Only the CDR3 portion is preserved as DNA: 42 bases, with reading frame beginning at the first base. Beyond this particular receptor, the publication reports: There was a strong correlation between observed TCR beta diversity and the percentage of naive T cells measured by flow cytometry. Estimates of total diversity based on one million sequenced T cells were regarded as lower bounds and as underestimates. Donor CMV infection status was unknown, potentially confounding age-related changes in expanded clonotypes. Observed TCR beta diversity per million T cells fell roughly linearly with age, and a significant reduction was already apparent by age approximately 41. Compared with the aged group, the long-lived group had more naive CD4+ T cells, fewer expanded clones and increased TCR diversity, suggesting age selection. Bulk unsorted PBMC profiling prevented conclusive comparison of naive and antigen-experienced compartments.

The method was 5' RACE. The sample was run on an Illumina HiSeq 2500. A second PCR of 7 to 11 cycles was performed with a sample-barcoded 5' primer and a J-beta primer mix. A template-switch 5' adaptor carrying 12 random nucleotides introduced a unique molecular identifier onto each TCR beta cDNA molecule. At least 2.5 million CDR3-containing paired-end reads were obtained from each sample. All of the RNA was converted into first-strand cDNA using the Mint cDNA synthesis kit, with a TRBC-specific oligonucleotide serving as the primer. All cDNA was treated with uracil-DNA glycosylase and then went through a first 18-cycle PCR with the universal primers M1SS and BC2_uni_R. Per the authors' processing: For normalization, 1 million high-quality reads were randomly selected from each sample, with every read carrying a distinct molecular identifier. Instead of being binned into consensus sequences, reads that shared molecular identifiers were thrown out. MiTCR, run with a Q25 quality threshold and the strictest error-elimination algorithm, handled CDR3 identification, clonotype clustering and error correction. A nonparametric unseen species model with Euler transformation was used to estimate lower-bound total TCR beta diversity. TCRdb applied fastp at Q25 and MiXCR to the public reads, then kept only in-frame beta chains. Each CDR3 protein gets just one entry, which takes the most common genes and DNA from the rows behind it. Clone size and V and J calls follow TCRdb, not the original study. This sample lists around 800,000 distinct CDR3 sequences; roughly 24% were detected once. Around 3% of the sample is taken by the ten largest.

Ten or more counts support this clonotype. Its specific antigen is unknown. Base qualities were left out, and no much larger clone turns up one base away. In addition, the sample was reused for a study of T cells of mothers and their children. According to the second study: The donors were nine systemically healthy Caucasian individuals, made up of three mothers and their six children. cDNA synthesis used all of the extracted RNA, with 1.5 ug of RNA in each 15 ul reaction. Sample barcodes and 2-4 random nucleotides were added via the M1S primer in the second PCR. Over 9.5 million TCR beta CDR3 reads were obtained for each mother, and some 3.1 million reads were obtained for each child. In both related and unrelated pairs, thymic selection shapes the output of TCR recombination in a similar way, with inherited differences having only a minor effect. Normalized repertoire overlap in related mother-child pairs was always slightly higher than in unrelated mother-child pairs, but the difference was never significant. No persistent microchimeric T cell clones were found, with a detection sensitivity of approximately 94 clones per million clonotypes. In the study, deep NGS was used to compare the TCR beta repertoires of mothers and children, and features distinguishing related mother-child pairs from unrelated individuals were sought. On average, the children were approximately 11 +/- 4 years old, while the mothers were approximately 41 +/- 4 years old. Libraries were sequenced on Illumina HiSeq 2000 with 100+100 nt paired-end reads after adapter ligation with NEBNext reagents. To prevent cross-contamination, the mother and child libraries were prepared a month apart and were sequenced in separate runs. Between roughly 450,000 and 2,000,000 distinct TCR beta clonotypes were identified per donor. Naive TCR beta clonotypes were estimated from low-frequency clonotypes matched to each donor's FACS-determined naive share, without sorting.

The sample was blood. The TCR originated in a boy aged 5-17 years in good health. The V gene is TRBV12-3 or TRBV12-4 and the J gene is TRBJ2-5; TRBD1 is a possible D gene, resting on 7 matching bases. The CDR3 region reads CASSPGGLGETQYF. The DNA sequence reads TGTGCCAGCAGTCCAGGGGGGTTGGGAGAGACCCAGTACTTC.